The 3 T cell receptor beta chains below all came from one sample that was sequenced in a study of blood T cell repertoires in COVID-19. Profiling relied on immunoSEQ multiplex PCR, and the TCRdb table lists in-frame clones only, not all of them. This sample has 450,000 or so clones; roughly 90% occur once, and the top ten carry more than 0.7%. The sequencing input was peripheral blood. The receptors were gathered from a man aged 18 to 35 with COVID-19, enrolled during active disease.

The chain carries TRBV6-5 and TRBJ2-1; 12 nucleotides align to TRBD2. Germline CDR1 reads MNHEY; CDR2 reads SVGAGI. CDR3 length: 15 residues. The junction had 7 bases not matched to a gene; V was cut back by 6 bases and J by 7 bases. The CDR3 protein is CASRGRLAGANEQFF. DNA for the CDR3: TGTGCCAGCAGGGGTAGACTAGCGGGAGCTAATGAGCAGTTCTTC.

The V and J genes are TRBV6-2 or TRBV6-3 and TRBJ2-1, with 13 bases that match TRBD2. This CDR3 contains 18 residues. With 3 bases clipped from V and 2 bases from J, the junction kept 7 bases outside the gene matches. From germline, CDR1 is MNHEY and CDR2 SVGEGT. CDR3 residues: CASSYLITSGRAYNEQFF. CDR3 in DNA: TGTGCCAGCAGTTATCTAATTACTAGCGGGAGGGCCTACAATGAGCAGTTCTTC.

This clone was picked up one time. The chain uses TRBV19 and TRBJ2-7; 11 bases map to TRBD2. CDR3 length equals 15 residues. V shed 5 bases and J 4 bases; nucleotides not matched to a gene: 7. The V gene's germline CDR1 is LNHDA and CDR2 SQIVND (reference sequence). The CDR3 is CASSLIAGGPYEQYF. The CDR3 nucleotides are TGTGCCAGTAGTTTAATAGCGGGAGGGCCATACGAGCAGTACTTC. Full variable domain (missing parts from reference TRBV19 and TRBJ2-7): DGGITQSPKYLFRKEGQNVTLSCEQNLNHDAMYWYRQDPGQGLRLIYYSQIVNDFQKGDIAEGYSVSREKKESFPLTVTSAQKNPTAFYLCASSLIAGGPYEQYFGPGTRLTVT.